The source of this TCR beta chain is a study of blood T cell repertoires in COVID-19. About the research overall: From the United States, Italy and Spain came samples of acute and convalescent COVID-19. In each case, the material was cDNA or gDNA derived from T cells, B-cell-depleted T cells, or PBMCs.

The assay was immunoSEQ multiplex PCR, and TCRdb's table has in-frame clones only and misses some. The sample records 180,000 or so clones, 70% to 80% being singletons. It was within 2 weeks before study entry that exposed participants met a COVID-19 case. V lost 1 base and J 2 bases, leaving 12 bases between the germline ends. The CDR3 spans 15 residues. Per the germline V gene, CDR1 is LGHDT and CDR2 is YNNKEL (reference sequence). This sequence was found in a man between 60 and 70 years old who had been exposed to COVID-19. This chain joins TRBV3-1 (or the pseudogene TRBV3-2) and TRBJ2-7; perhaps TRBD1 as D (6 bases). The sequenced sample was PBMCs or T cells enriched from blood (not recorded which). For the CDR3, the DNA is TGTGCCAGCAGCCAAGCTCCGACAGGTACCTACGAGCAGTACTTC. Protein product: CASSQAPTGTYEQYF.